This T cell receptor (beta chain) was documented in a study of control samples from healthy donors and cancer patients. V lost 5 bases to trimming and J lost 0 bases; unmatched junction nucleotides: 7. Germline V gene sequence: CDR1 SGHVS, CDR2 FQNEAQ. The CDR3 loop spans 16 amino acids. Sequencing was performed with immunoSEQ multiplex PCR; in TCRdb, only in-frame clones are kept and a portion is missing. The sample holds roughly 69,000 clones, about 90% seen once. The rearrangement uses TRBV7-8 and TRBJ2-4; 7 nucleotides line up with TRBD1. The sequence derives from a woman aged 45 to 65 with head and neck cancer. Specimen: PBMCs. CDR3 loop: CASSQQGRLAKNIQYF. The CDR3 DNA reads TGTGCCAGCAGCCAACAGGGGCGTCTAGCCAAAAACATTCAGTACTTC.